One sample yielded the 19 T cell receptor beta chains listed below, sequenced in a study of glioma-infiltrating T cells. Using RNA template, CDR3s of TCR alpha and beta were amplified with iRepertoire arm-PCR. MiXCR, run by TCRdb on the multiplex PCR reads, gives a single entry per CDR3 protein. The sample gives about 410,000 distinct CDR3 sequences, roughly two fifths of which show up once; 12% is in the top ten. The sequenced sample was glioma tissue, nonneoplastic brain tissue, or PBMCs (not recorded which). Receptors were obtained from a human donor with low-grade glioma or glioblastoma, undergoing nonglioma brain surgery, or in good health (not recorded which).

V and J are TRBV25-1 and TRBJ2-7, with 7 bases fitting TRBD1. CDR3 length: 14 residues. CDR1 and CDR2 from the germline V gene are MGHDK and SYGVNS. V was clipped by 4 bases and J by 3 bases; unmatched bases: 6. The chain's CDR3 is CASSGPGQSYEQYF. The DNA for the CDR3 is TGTGCCAGCAGTGGCCCGGGACAGAGCTACGAGCAGTACTTC.

This chain links TRBV7-2 with TRBJ2-7; D is possibly TRBD2 (7 bases). V shed 4 bases and J shed 2 bases, with 12 bases lying between them. Germline V gene data show CDR1 as SGHTA and CDR2 as FQGNSA. This CDR3 region has 14 residues. The CDR3 DNA reads as TGTGCCAGCAGCTCGAAGGGGGGGGCCTACGAGCAGTACTTC. This translates into CASSSKGGAYEQYF.

Concerning this clonotype itself: An end of the junction does not agree with germline; a read error may underlie this. The gene calls are TRBV27 and TRBJ1-2; no reliable D call. The germline V gene encodes CDR1 MNHEY and CDR2 SMNVEV (reference sequence). The CDR3 totals 13 residues. The CDR3 sequence: CASSFSRTQGCTF. CDR3 coding DNA: TGTGCCAGCAGTTTCAGCAGGACCCAAGGCTGCACCTTC.

The chain links TRBV7-9 to TRBJ1-5, with 10 positions matching TRBD1. The length of the CDR3 is 18 residues. With 5 bases clipped from V and 6 bases from J, the junction kept 16 bases outside the gene matches. Germline CDR1 SEHNR, CDR2 FQNEAQ (reference sequence). The CDR3 loop reads CASSRGTGVGAGGQPQHF. CDR3 DNA: TGTGCCAGCAGCCGGGGGACAGGGGTTGGTGCTGGGGGTCAGCCCCAGCATTTT.

This clonotype has only a few counts. This rearrangement joins TRBV20-1 to TRBJ1-1, with TRBD1 as a possible D gene (6 bases). The CDR3 is made up of 14 amino acids. Trimming cost V 0 bases and J 4 bases, with 12 bases left between them. Germline-derived CDR1 and CDR2 are DFQATT and SNEGSKA (reference sequence). As DNA, the CDR3 is TGCAGTGCTAGAGACCCCCGGGGGCCCACTGAAGCTTTCTTT. As protein: CSARDPRGPTEAFF.

The chain carries TRBV28 and TRBJ1-5; a weak D match, TRBD1 (5 bases). Germline CDR1 is MDHEN and CDR2 is SYDVKM. The length of the CDR3 is 14 residues. Trimming pared 10 bases from V and 6 bases from J, leaving 19 bases between. CDR3: CATTGHGAAQPQHF. For the CDR3, the DNA is TGTGCCACCACTGGACATGGGGCGGCTCAGCCCCAGCATTTT.

Only a few counts were recorded for this clonotype. V gene TRBV20-1 combines with J gene TRBJ2-3, with 7 nucleotides matching TRBD1. From germline, CDR1 is DFQATT and CDR2 SNEGSKA (reference sequence). CDR3 length: 15 residues. With V trimmed by 6 bases and J by 4 bases, 13 bases remained unmatched. CDR3: CSAPEGAVLADTQYF. The DNA of the CDR3 is TGCAGTGCCCCCGAGGGGGCAGTTCTCGCAGATACGCAGTATTTT.

This clonotype occurred a few times. J is TRBJ2-1 and V is TRBV11-3; 7 bases are a match to TRBD2. This CDR3 has 20 amino acids. Germline V CDR1 and CDR2: SGHNT, YENEEA. V shed 6 bases and J 0 bases; nucleotides not matched to a gene: 20. DNA for the CDR3: TGTGCCAGCAGACCGCCCGGGCAGGCGGGGGTGCCGAGCTCCTACAATGAGCAGTTCTTC. Its translation is CASRPPGQAGVPSSYNEQFF. The variable domain in full, completed from reference TRBV11-3 and TRBJ2-1, reads EAGVVQSPRYKIIEKKQPVAFWCNPISGHNTLYWYLQNLGQGPELLIRYENEEAVDDSQLPKDRFSAERLKGVDSTLKIQPAELGDSAVYLCASRPPGQAGVPSSYNEQFFGPGTRLTVL.

The chain combines TRBV6-5 with TRBJ2-7, with D perhaps TRBD2 (5 bases). The CDR3 consists of 16 residues. Germline values: CDR1 MNHEY, CDR2 SVGAGI. The V and J ends lost 0 bases and 0 bases respectively, with 12 bases between them. CDR3 sequence: CASSYSRADYSYEQYF. The CDR3 coding sequence is TGTGCCAGCAGTTACTCGAGAGCCGACTACTCCTACGAGCAGTACTTC.

This clonotype was observed at least ten times. The chain uses TRBV20-1 and TRBJ2-3; D is possibly TRBD1 (6 bases). Germline V gene data show CDR1 as DFQATT and CDR2 as SNEGSKA (reference sequence). V was cut by 5 bases and J by 3 bases, with 9 bases left in between. This CDR3 comprises 12 residues. The CDR3 DNA is TGCAGTGCTCGGACAGAAACAGATACGCAGTATTTT. Protein sequence: CSARTETDTQYF.

In regard to this clonotype: The junction departs from the called germline gene at one end, perhaps through a read error. The CDR3 DNA follows: TGTGCCAGCAGACAAGAAGTTGTAGGGAAGGAGCAGTTCTTC. Amino acid sequence: CASRQEVVGKEQFF. The chain employs TRBV3-1 and TRBJ2-1; D call uncertain. The CDR3 is 14 residues long. Germline loops: CDR1 LGHDT, CDR2 YNNKEL (reference sequence).

About this clonotype itself: The junction does not match germline at one end; this may be a read error. The chain employs TRBV7-6 and TRBJ2-1, with D possibly being TRBD2 (5 bases). This CDR3 contains 16 residues. The germline CDR1 and CDR2 sequences are SGHVS and FNYEAQ. The DNA of the CDR3 is TGTGCTAGCAGCTTTAGGGCTACGGGATCGGTGGATGAGCAGTTCTTC. Its protein product is CASSFRATGSVDEQFF.

As concerns this clonotype: A read error is possible here, since a much larger clone lies one base away. No conserved phenylalanine or tryptophan is present at the end of the CDR3, so a read error is the likely explanation. The chain carries TRBV25-1 and TRBJ2-2, with 8 bases identical to TRBD2. Trimming at V came to 3 bases and at J to 3 bases, leaving 3 bases not matched to a gene. The germline V gene encodes CDR1 MGHDK and CDR2 SYGVNS. The length of the CDR3 is 15 residues. This chain's CDR3 is CASSDGLAYTGELFS. CDR3 coding DNA: TGTGCCAGCAGTGATGGACTAGCTTACACCGGGGAGCTGTTTTCT.

The V gene is TRBV4-3, the J gene TRBJ2-1, with TRBD2 identical over 7 bases. Germline CDR1 is LGHNA and CDR2 is YSLEER. V lost 0 bases and J lost 0; bases outside the gene matches: 5. The CDR3 has 17 residues. Here the CDR3 DNA reads TGCGCCAGCAGCCAAGATGGGCGCGGGAGCTCCTACAATGAGCAGTTCTTC. This encodes CASSQDGRGSSYNEQFF.

To note about this clonotype: A much larger clone is a single base away; this may be a read error. The V gene is TRBV7-2, the J gene TRBJ2-1, with a possible D match to TRBD2 (6 bases). This CDR3 is 16 amino acids long. The V and J ends lost 6 bases and 7 bases respectively, with 22 bases between them. Germline V lookup: CDR1 SGHTA, CDR2 FQGNSA. CDR3 region: CASSRRGSGSDNEQFF. CDR3 DNA: TGTGCCAGCAGTCGCCGGGGTAGCGGCAGTGATAATGAGCAGTTCTTC.

With regard to this clonotype: This sequence may be a read error, since a much larger clone differs from it by one base. No conserved phenylalanine or tryptophan ends this CDR3, so it is likely a read error. The J gene is TRBJ2-5, the V gene TRBV6-2 or TRBV6-3; unclear D gene. CDR3 length: 12 amino acids. With 6 bases removed from V and 5 bases from J, the gap between germline ends came to 10 bases. Germline V gene lookup returns CDR1 MNHEY and CDR2 SVGEGT. In nucleotides, the CDR3 is TGTGCCAGCAGCCCCGAAGCGGAGACCCAGTACTAC. As protein: CASSPEAETQYY.

CDR3 residues: CASSSPGLAGVWSYNEQFF. The CDR3 bases are TGTGCCAGCAGCTCGCCGGGACTAGCGGGAGTTTGGTCCTACAATGAGCAGTTCTTC. The V call is TRBV7-2, the J call TRBJ2-1, with TRBD2 identical over 14 bases. The CDR3 spans 19 residues. With V trimmed by 4 bases and J by 1 base, 9 bases remained unmatched. CDR1 is SGHTA, CDR2 FQGNSA, per germline.

Points on this clonotype: At one end, the junction sequence differs from germline, possibly due to a read error. The chain has TRBV27 and TRBJ2-7; TRBD2 matches 7 bases. CDR3 length equals 15 residues. Germline V gives CDR1 MNHEY, CDR2 SMNVEV (reference sequence). The chain's CDR3 is CASSLSYGGSDEQYF. The DNA for the CDR3 is TGTGCCAGCAGCTTATCGTACGGGGGGAGCGACGAGCAGTACTTC.

In this sample, this clonotype turned up many times. The chain is built from TRBV6-1 and TRBJ2-5; D remains ambiguous. CDR3 length: 13 residues. Trimming took off 10 bases at V and 3 bases at J, with 15 bases between the two ends. Germline CDR1 reads MNHNS; CDR2 reads SASEGT. The CDR3 spells CATLRTYEETQYF. In nucleotides, the CDR3 is TGTGCCACCCTCCGGACGTATGAAGAGACCCAGTACTTC.